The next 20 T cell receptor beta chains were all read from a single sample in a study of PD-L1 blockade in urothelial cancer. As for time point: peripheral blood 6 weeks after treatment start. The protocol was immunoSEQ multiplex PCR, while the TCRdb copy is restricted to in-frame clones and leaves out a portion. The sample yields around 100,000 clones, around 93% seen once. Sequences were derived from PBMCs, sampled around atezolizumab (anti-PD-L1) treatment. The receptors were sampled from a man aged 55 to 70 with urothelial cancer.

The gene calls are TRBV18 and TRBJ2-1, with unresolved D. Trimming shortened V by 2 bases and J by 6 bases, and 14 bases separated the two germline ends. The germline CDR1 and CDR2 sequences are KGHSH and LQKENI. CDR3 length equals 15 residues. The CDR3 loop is CASSPWLELSNEQFF. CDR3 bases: TGTGCCAGCTCACCATGGCTAGAATTGAGCAATGAGCAGTTCTTC.

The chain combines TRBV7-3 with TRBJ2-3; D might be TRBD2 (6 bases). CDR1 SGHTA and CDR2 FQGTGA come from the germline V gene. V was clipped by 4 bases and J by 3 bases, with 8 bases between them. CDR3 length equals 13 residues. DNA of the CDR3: TGTGCCAGCAGCTACCGGGGGACAGATACGCAGTATTTT. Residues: CASSYRGTDTQYF.

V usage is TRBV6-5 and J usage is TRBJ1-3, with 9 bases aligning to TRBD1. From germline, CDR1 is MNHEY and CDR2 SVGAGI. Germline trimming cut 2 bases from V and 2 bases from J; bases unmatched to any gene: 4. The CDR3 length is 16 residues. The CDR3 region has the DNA TGTGCCAGCAGTTACGGGGGGGACAGGGCTGGAAACACCATATATTTT. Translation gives CASSYGGDRAGNTIYF.

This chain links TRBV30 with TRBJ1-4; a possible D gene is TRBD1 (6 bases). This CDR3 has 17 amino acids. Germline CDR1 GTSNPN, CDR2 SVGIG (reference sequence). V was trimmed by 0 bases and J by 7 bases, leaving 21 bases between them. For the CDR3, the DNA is TGTGCCTGGAGTGTCGAGGCAGGGGTGAATGTAGGTGAAAAACTGTTTTTT. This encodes CAWSVEAGVNVGEKLFF.

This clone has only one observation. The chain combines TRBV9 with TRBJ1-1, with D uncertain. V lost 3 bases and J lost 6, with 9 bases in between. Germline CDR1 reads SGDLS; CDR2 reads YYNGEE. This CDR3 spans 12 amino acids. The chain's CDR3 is CASSADKAEAFF. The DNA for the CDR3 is TGTGCCAGCAGCGCAGACAAAGCTGAAGCTTTCTTT.

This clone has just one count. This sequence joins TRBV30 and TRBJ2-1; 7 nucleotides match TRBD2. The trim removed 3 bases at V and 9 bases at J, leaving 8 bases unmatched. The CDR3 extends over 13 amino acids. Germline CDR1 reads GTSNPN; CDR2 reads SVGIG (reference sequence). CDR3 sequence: CAWSRTLAVEQFF. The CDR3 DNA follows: TGTGCCTGGAGCAGAACCCTAGCGGTTGAGCAGTTCTTC.

In nucleotides, the CDR3 is TGCGCCAGCAGCTTGGGGACAGAAGCCCATAGCAATCAGCCCCAGCATTTT. Its translation: CASSLGTEAHSNQPQHF. This rearrangement joins TRBV5-1 to TRBJ1-5, with D possibly being TRBD1 (6 bases). The CDR3 length is 17 residues. CDR1 and CDR2 (germline): SGHRS, YFSETQ. V lost 0 bases and J 0 bases, leaving 13 bases between the germline ends.

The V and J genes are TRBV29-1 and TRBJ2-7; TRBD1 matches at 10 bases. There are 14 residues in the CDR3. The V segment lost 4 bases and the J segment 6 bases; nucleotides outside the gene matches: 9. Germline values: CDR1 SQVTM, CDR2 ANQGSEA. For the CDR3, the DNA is TGCAGCGTTGGAATGGGGACAGGGGCCTCCGAGCAGTACTTC. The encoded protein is CSVGMGTGASEQYF.

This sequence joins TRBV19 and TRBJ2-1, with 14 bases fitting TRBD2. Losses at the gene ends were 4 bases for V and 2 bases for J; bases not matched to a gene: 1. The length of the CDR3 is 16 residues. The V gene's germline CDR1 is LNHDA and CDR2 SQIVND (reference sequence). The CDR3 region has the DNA TGTGCCAGTAGTACGGGACTAGCGGGAGCCTACAATGAGCAGTTCTTC. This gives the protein CASSTGLAGAYNEQFF.

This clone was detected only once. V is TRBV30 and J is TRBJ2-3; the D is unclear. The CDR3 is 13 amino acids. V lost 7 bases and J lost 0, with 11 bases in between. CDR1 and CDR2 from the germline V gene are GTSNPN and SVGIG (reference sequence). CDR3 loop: CAYRATSTDTQYF. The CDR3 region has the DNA TGTGCCTATAGAGCGACTAGCACAGATACGCAGTATTTT.

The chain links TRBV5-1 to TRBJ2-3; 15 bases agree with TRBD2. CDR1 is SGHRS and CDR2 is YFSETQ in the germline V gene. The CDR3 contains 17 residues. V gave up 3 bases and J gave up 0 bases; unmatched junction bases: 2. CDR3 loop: CASSSGTSGGSTDTQYF. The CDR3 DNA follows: TGCGCCAGCAGCTCGGGGACTAGCGGGGGGAGCACAGATACGCAGTATTTT.

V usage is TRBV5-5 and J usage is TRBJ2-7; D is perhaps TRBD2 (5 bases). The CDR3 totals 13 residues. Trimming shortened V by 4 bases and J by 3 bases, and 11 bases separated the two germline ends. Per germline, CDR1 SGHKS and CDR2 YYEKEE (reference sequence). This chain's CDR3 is CASSIGLNYEQYF. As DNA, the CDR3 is TGTGCCAGCAGCATTGGACTTAACTACGAGCAGTACTTC.

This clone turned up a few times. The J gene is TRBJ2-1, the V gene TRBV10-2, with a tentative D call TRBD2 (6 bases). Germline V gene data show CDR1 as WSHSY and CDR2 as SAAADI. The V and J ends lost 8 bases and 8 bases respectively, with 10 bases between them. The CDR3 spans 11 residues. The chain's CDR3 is CASGEVDEQFF. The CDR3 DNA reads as TGCGCCAGCGGGGAGGTCGATGAGCAGTTCTTC.

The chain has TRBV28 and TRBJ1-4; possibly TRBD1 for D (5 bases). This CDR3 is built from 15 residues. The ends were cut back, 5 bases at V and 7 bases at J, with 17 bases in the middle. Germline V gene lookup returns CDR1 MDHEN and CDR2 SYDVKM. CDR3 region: CASSPRGGGSEKLFF. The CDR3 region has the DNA TGTGCCAGCAGTCCTCGGGGGGGTGGTAGTGAAAAACTGTTTTTT. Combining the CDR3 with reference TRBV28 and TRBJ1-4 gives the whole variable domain DVKVTQSSRYLVKRTGEKVFLECVQDMDHENMFWYRQDPGLGLRLIYFSYDVKMKEKGDIPEGYSVSREKKERFSLILESASTNQTSMYLCASSPRGGGSEKLFFGSGTQLSVL.

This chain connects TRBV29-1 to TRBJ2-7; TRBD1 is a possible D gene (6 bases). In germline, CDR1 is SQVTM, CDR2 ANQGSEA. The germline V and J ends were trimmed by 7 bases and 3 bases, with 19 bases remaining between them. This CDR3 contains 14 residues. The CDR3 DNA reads TGCAGCGCCTCTTTCCAGGGGCACGGCTACGAGCAGTACTTC. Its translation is CSASFQGHGYEQYF.

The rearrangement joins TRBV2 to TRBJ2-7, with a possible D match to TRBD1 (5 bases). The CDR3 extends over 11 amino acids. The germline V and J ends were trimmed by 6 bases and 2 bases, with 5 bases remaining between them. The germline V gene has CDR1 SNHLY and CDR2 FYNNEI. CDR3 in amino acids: CASRDTYEQYF. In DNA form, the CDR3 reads TGTGCCAGCAGGGACACCTACGAGCAGTACTTC.

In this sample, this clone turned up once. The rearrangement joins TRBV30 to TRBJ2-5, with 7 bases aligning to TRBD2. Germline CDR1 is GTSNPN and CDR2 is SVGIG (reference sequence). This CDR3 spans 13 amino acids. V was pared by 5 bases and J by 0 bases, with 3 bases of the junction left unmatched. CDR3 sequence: CAWLGGNQETQYF. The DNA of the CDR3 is TGTGCCTGGCTCGGGGGGAACCAAGAGACCCAGTACTTC.

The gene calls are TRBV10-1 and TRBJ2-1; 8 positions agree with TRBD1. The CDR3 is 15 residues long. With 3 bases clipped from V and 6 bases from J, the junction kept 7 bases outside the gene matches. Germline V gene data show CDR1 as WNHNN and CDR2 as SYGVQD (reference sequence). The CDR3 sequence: CASSDSGQGTNEQFF. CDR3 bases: TGCGCCAGCAGTGATTCCGGACAGGGTACCAATGAGCAGTTCTTC.

The CDR3 DNA sequence: TGTGCCAGCAGCGACTTCAGGGAAACCTACGAGCAGTACTTC. Residues: CASSDFRETYEQYF. The chain combines TRBV2 with TRBJ2-7, with D possibly TRBD1 on 5 matching bases. V gave up 6 bases and J gave up 2 bases, with 14 bases separating them. This CDR3 region has 14 residues. CDR1 and CDR2 from the germline V gene are SNHLY and FYNNEI.

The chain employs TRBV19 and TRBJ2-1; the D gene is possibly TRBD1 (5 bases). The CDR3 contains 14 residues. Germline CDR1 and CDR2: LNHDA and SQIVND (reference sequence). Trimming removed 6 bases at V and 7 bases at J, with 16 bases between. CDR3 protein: CASSTGALVNEQFF. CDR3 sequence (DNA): TGTGCCAGTAGCACTGGGGCTTTAGTGAATGAGCAGTTCTTC.